One sample yielded the 28 T cell receptor beta chains listed below, sequenced in a study of CD8 T cells in ankylosing spondylitis. Whole-study findings and limits: One TCR beta motif, made up of roughly 8 highly homologous variants, appeared characteristic of ankylosing spondylitis blood.

These receptors have no known antigen. TCRdb processed the 5' RACE reads anew with MiXCR; each CDR3 protein has one entry. The top ten hold just over 0.5% of the sample, which has 700,000 to 850,000 distinct CDR3 sequences, 12% seen once. Sequencing input: blood, either unsorted or a sorted T cell fraction (not recorded which). Receptors were obtained from a male donor with ankylosing spondylitis.

The chain employs TRBV7-2 and TRBJ2-4; 10 nucleotides match TRBD2. CDR1 and CDR2 (germline): SGHTA, FQGNSA. This CDR3 is 17 amino acids long. Germline trimming cut 4 bases from V and 6 bases from J; bases unmatched to any gene: 12. The chain's CDR3 is CASSSVGLAGAPNIQYF. The CDR3 region has the DNA TGTGCCAGCAGCTCGGTGGGCCTAGCGGGGGCCCCAAACATTCAGTACTTC.

The rearrangement uses TRBV11-2 and TRBJ2-2; TRBD2 agrees at 11 bases. V lost 0 bases to trimming and J lost 5 bases; unmatched junction nucleotides: 5. The CDR3 is 17 residues long. Germline V lookup: CDR1 SGHAT, CDR2 FQNNGV. The CDR3 DNA follows: TGTGCCAGCAGCTTAGATACTTGGACTAGCGGGACCGGGGAGCTGTTTTTT. Its protein product is CASSLDTWTSGTGELFF.

V gene TRBV28 combines with J gene TRBJ2-3; D is unclear. The germline gives CDR1 MDHEN, CDR2 SYDVKM. Trimming removed 6 bases from V and 5 bases from J, with 12 bases in between. The CDR3 runs to 13 residues. CDR3 coding DNA: TGTGCCAGCAGAACTACAGCAAGAGATACGCAGTATTTT. Encoded protein: CASRTTARDTQYF. The variable domain in full, completed from reference TRBV28 and TRBJ2-3, reads DVKVTQSSRYLVKRTGEKVFLECVQDMDHENMFWYRQDPGLGLRLIYFSYDVKMKEKGDIPEGYSVSREKKERFSLILESASTNQTSMYLCASRTTARDTQYFGPGTRLTVL.

The chain uses TRBV7-2 and TRBJ1-2, with D maybe TRBD1 (6 bases). Germline assignment: CDR1 SGHTA and CDR2 FQGNSA. CDR3 size: 13 residues. Trimming pared 1 base from V and 9 bases from J, leaving 12 bases between. The DNA of the CDR3 is TGTGCCAGCAGCTTAGGGGGGCCATATAGCTACACCTTC. Translation: CASSLGGPYSYTF. Full variable domain (missing parts from reference TRBV7-2 and TRBJ1-2): GAGVSQSPSNKVTEKGKDVELRCDPISGHTALYWYRQSLGQGLEFLIYFQGNSAPDKSGLPSDRFSAERTGGSVSTLTIQRTQQEDSAVYLCASSLGGPYSYTFGSGTRLTVV.

This clonotype was detected only a few times. The chain combines TRBV7-2 with TRBJ1-6, with D uncertain. The germline V gene encodes CDR1 SGHTA and CDR2 FQGNSA. Trimming took off 3 bases at V and 12 bases at J, with 15 bases between the two ends. The CDR3 is 14 residues long. The CDR3 is CASSFKASGLPLHF. The CDR3 DNA reads as TGTGCCAGCAGCTTCAAAGCCTCCGGGCTACCCCTCCACTTT.

The table lists this clonotype with a few counts. The rearrangement joins TRBV5-1 to TRBJ1-1; 12 nucleotides match TRBD1. Germline V gene data show CDR1 as SGHRS and CDR2 as YFSETQ. V gave up 4 bases and J gave up 3 bases; unmatched junction bases: 4. The CDR3 extends over 15 amino acids. The CDR3 nucleotides read TGCGCCAGCAGCCGGGACAGGGGGCCGGACACTGAAGCTTTCTTT. It codes for CASSRDRGPDTEAFF.

V gene TRBV5-1 combines with J gene TRBJ1-1; TRBD1 aligns across 7 bases. Germline CDR1 reads SGHRS; CDR2 reads YFSETQ. The CDR3 contains 14 residues. The V segment lost 4 bases and the J segment 5 bases; nucleotides outside the gene matches: 8. The CDR3 DNA follows: TGCGCCAGCAGCCCCGGCAGGGGGGGAACTGAAGCTTTCTTT. It codes for CASSPGRGGTEAFF.

This chain joins TRBV7-2 and TRBJ2-1; possibly TRBD2 for D (6 bases). The CDR3 loop spans 17 amino acids. Trimming took off 6 bases at V and 0 bases at J, with 18 bases between the two ends. Germline V gene lookup returns CDR1 SGHTA and CDR2 FQGNSA. CDR3 in amino acids: CASSWPPSGPSYNEQFF. The CDR3 nucleotides are TGTGCCAGCAGTTGGCCCCCCAGCGGGCCCTCCTACAATGAGCAGTTCTTC.

The chain combines TRBV18 with TRBJ2-5; TRBD1 matches at 7 bases. V gave up 0 bases and J gave up 7 bases; unmatched junction bases: 8. CDR1 is KGHSH and CDR2 is LQKENI in the germline V gene. The CDR3 extends over 15 amino acids. The DNA for the CDR3 is TGTGCCAGCTCACCACCCTACGACAGGGTTGGGACCCAGTACTTC. Residues: CASSPPYDRVGTQYF.

Concerning this clonotype: The conserved phenylalanine or tryptophan is not found at the CDR3 terminus, so this likely reflects a read error. The chain uses TRBV20-1 and TRBJ2-5; D is perhaps TRBD2 (6 bases). Germline assignment: CDR1 DFQATT and CDR2 SNEGSKA (reference sequence). The CDR3 extends over 13 amino acids. V was trimmed by 5 bases and J by 7 bases, leaving 17 bases between them. In nucleotides, the CDR3 is TGCAGTGCTCCGGTCGGAGGGGCCTTGACCCAGTACATC. Its translation is CSAPVGGALTQYI.

This clonotype was recorded many times. DNA of the CDR3: TGTGCCAGCAGCTCCTTCCCCCGGGGTTCAGATACGCAGTATTTT. It encodes CASSSFPRGSDTQYF. The genes are TRBV7-2 and TRBJ2-3, with D perhaps matching TRBD2 (5 bases). The V gene lost 4 bases and the J gene lost 4 bases, with 15 bases spanning the gap. Per the germline V gene, CDR1 is SGHTA and CDR2 is FQGNSA. This CDR3 has 15 amino acids.

The chain combines TRBV9 with TRBJ2-1, with 8 positions matching TRBD1. Looked up from germline, CDR1 is SGDLS and CDR2 is YYNGEE. The CDR3 has 14 amino acids. V shed 4 bases and J 8 bases; nucleotides not matched to a gene: 8. For the CDR3, the DNA is TGTGCCAGCAGCAACCGACAGGGGAGCGATGAGCAGTTCTTC. Amino acids: CASSNRQGSDEQFF. Looking up the rest from reference TRBV9 and TRBJ2-1 gives the full variable domain: DSGVTQTPKHLITATGQRVTLRCSPRSGDLSVYWYQQSLDQGLQFLIQYYNGEERAKGNILERFSAQQFPDLHSELNLSSLELGDSALYFCASSNRQGSDEQFFGPGTRLTVL.

There are a few counts of this clonotype. The chain carries TRBV15 and TRBJ2-5; 9 bases match TRBD2. J lost 4 bases, V lost 0 bases, and 3 bases had no gene match. Germline values: CDR1 LNHNV, CDR2 YYDKDF (reference sequence). CDR3 length: 15 residues. This chain's CDR3 is CATSRDSGSRETQYF. DNA of the CDR3: TGTGCCACCAGCAGAGATAGCGGGAGTAGAGAGACCCAGTACTTC.

This clonotype appeared a few times. The genes are TRBV7-2 and TRBJ2-7; 8 nucleotides match TRBD1. V was clipped by 6 bases and J by 3 bases; unmatched bases: 10. Looked up from germline, CDR1 is SGHTA and CDR2 is FQGNSA. CDR3 size: 15 residues. The CDR3 nucleotides read TGTGCCAGCAGGGAAGACAGGGGCACCTACTACGAGCAGTACTTC. Its translation: CASREDRGTYYEQYF. Variable domain in full (rest from reference TRBV7-2 and TRBJ2-7): GAGVSQSPSNKVTEKGKDVELRCDPISGHTALYWYRQSLGQGLEFLIYFQGNSAPDKSGLPSDRFSAERTGGSVSTLTIQRTQQEDSAVYLCASREDRGTYYEQYFGPGTRLTVT.

The chain joins TRBV20-1 to TRBJ1-5, with D tentatively TRBD1 (5 bases). The V gene's germline CDR1 is DFQATT and CDR2 SNEGSKA (reference sequence). Trimming shortened V by 6 bases and J by 3 bases, and 15 bases separated the two germline ends. This CDR3 is 14 amino acids long. This CDR3 is CSAINDRINQPQHF. The CDR3 DNA sequence: TGCAGTGCCATAAACGACAGAATCAATCAGCCCCAGCATTTT.

The chain uses TRBV7-2 and TRBJ2-7, with D tentatively TRBD1 or TRBD2 (5 bases each). This CDR3 has 15 residues. V dropped 2 bases and J dropped 6 bases, with 17 bases sitting between them. Germline CDR1 SGHTA, CDR2 FQGNSA. DNA for the CDR3: TGTGCCAGCAGCTTATTTGGCAGGGACCTGGGCGAGCAGTACTTC. This gives the protein CASSLFGRDLGEQYF.

This clonotype was picked up many times. The chain recombines TRBV12-3 or TRBV12-4 with TRBJ2-7; tentative D call: TRBD2 (6 bases). V lost 3 bases, J lost 3 bases, and 18 bases lay in between. This CDR3 region has 16 residues. CDR3 loop: CASSFRAPGLNYEQYF. The DNA of the CDR3 is TGTGCCAGCAGTTTTAGGGCCCCCGGACTAAACTACGAGCAGTACTTC.

This rearrangement joins TRBV13 to TRBJ2-2, with D tentatively TRBD1 (5 bases). This CDR3 is built from 13 residues. CDR1 and CDR2 from the germline V gene are PRHDT and FYEKMQ (reference sequence). Deletions cut 5 bases from V and 6 bases from J, with 10 bases between. The CDR3, as DNA: TGTGCCAGCAGCCTTATAGGGGCCGGGGAGCTGTTTTTT. Amino acid sequence: CASSLIGAGELFF.

A few counts support this clonotype. V and J are TRBV6-1 and TRBJ2-5; TRBD1 aligns across 9 bases. V lost 5 bases to trimming and J lost 5 bases; unmatched junction nucleotides: 12. Germline loops: CDR1 MNHNS, CDR2 SASEGT. The CDR3 is 16 residues long. CDR3 DNA: TGTGCCAGCAGTCAAAAAGTGGGACAGGGTAGCGAGACCCAGTACTTC. Amino acid sequence: CASSQKVGQGSETQYF.

The V and J genes are TRBV29-1 and TRBJ1-2; D remains ambiguous. V lost 5 bases and J 4 bases, leaving 5 bases between the germline ends. CDR1 and CDR2 from the germline V gene are SQVTM and ANQGSEA. The CDR3 is 10 amino acids. CDR3 bases: TGCAGCGTTCTGGTCTATGGCTACACCTTC. This gives the protein CSVLVYGYTF.

In this sample, this clonotype turned up a few times. The chain combines TRBV7-2 with TRBJ2-3, with D tentatively TRBD2 (5 bases). The CDR3 is 14 residues long. Between the trimmed V and J ends, which lost 3 bases and 3 bases, there was a span of 10 bases. In germline, CDR1 is SGHTA, CDR2 FQGNSA. The CDR3 sequence: CASSFLGRTDTQYF. The CDR3 DNA reads TGTGCCAGCAGCTTTCTAGGGAGAACAGATACGCAGTATTTT.

This clonotype appeared a few times. This chain connects TRBV6-1 to TRBJ2-5; D is perhaps TRBD2 (6 bases). The CDR3 spans 12 residues. Germline CDR1 MNHNS, CDR2 SASEGT. V was cut by 9 bases and J by 5 bases, with 13 bases left in between. This chain's CDR3 is CASQLAGETQYF. The CDR3 nucleotides read TGTGCCAGTCAACTAGCCGGGGAGACCCAGTACTTC.

The chain uses TRBV5-1 and TRBJ2-1, with 8 bases lining up with TRBD1. The CDR3 totals 15 residues. Germline V CDR1 and CDR2: SGHRS, YFSETQ. With 3 bases clipped from V and 6 bases from J, the junction kept 8 bases outside the gene matches. The chain's CDR3 is CASSSRTGTPNEQFF. In DNA form, the CDR3 reads TGCGCCAGCAGCTCAAGGACAGGGACCCCCAATGAGCAGTTCTTC. Filled out from reference TRBV5-1 and TRBJ2-1, the complete variable domain reads KAGVTQTPRYLIKTRGQQVTLSCSPISGHRSVSWYQQTPGQGLQFLFEYFSETQRNKGNFPGRFSGRQFSNSRSEMNVSTLELGDSALYLCASSSRTGTPNEQFFGPGTRLTVL.

This clonotype was counted only a few times. The gene calls are TRBV12-3 or TRBV12-4 and TRBJ2-5, with 10 bases lining up with TRBD2. This CDR3 has 15 residues. The V segment lost 5 bases and the J segment 0 bases; nucleotides outside the gene matches: 3. The CDR3 region has the DNA TGTGCCAGCAGTCCGACTAGCGGGTACCAAGAGACCCAGTACTTC. Translating gives CASSPTSGYQETQYF.

In its sample, this clonotype was seen many times. The chain joins TRBV10-3 to TRBJ1-4; D may be TRBD1 (5 bases). Germline V gene sequence: CDR1 ENHRY, CDR2 SYGVKD. The CDR3 spans 11 residues. Trimming left V 8 bases short and J 7 bases short, with 8 bases between. In DNA form, the CDR3 reads TGTGCCATCGGGGGGGGTGAAAAACTGTTTTTT. This sequence encodes CAIGGGEKLFF.

The rearrangement links TRBV7-8 to TRBJ2-2; D is unclear. Trimming shortened V by 2 bases and J by 1 base, and 8 bases separated the two germline ends. Germline-derived CDR1 and CDR2 are SGHVS and FQNEAQ. There are 15 residues in the CDR3. The CDR3 region has the DNA TGTGCCAGCAGCTTAAATCCCGGGAACACCGGGGAGCTGTTTTTT. Translation: CASSLNPGNTGELFF.

This clonotype was detected many times. The chain employs TRBV29-1 and TRBJ2-2; 7 bases line up with TRBD1. There are 13 residues in the CDR3. Looked up from germline, CDR1 is SQVTM and CDR2 is ANQGSEA. V gave up 7 bases and J gave up 6 bases; unmatched junction bases: 8. CDR3 nucleotide sequence: TGCAGCGCGAACTCACAGGGGCCCGGGGAGCTGTTTTTT. This gives the protein CSANSQGPGELFF.

This clonotype showed up just a few times. CDR3 amino acids: CASSLGGGPEAFF. CDR3 coding DNA: TGTGCCAGCAGCTTAGGGGGGGGACCTGAAGCTTTCTTT. The chain combines TRBV7-9 with TRBJ1-1, with D maybe TRBD1 (5 bases). Germline assignment: CDR1 SEHNR and CDR2 FQNEAQ (reference sequence). The germline V and J ends were trimmed by 1 base and 6 bases, with 9 bases remaining between them. The CDR3 runs 13 residues.